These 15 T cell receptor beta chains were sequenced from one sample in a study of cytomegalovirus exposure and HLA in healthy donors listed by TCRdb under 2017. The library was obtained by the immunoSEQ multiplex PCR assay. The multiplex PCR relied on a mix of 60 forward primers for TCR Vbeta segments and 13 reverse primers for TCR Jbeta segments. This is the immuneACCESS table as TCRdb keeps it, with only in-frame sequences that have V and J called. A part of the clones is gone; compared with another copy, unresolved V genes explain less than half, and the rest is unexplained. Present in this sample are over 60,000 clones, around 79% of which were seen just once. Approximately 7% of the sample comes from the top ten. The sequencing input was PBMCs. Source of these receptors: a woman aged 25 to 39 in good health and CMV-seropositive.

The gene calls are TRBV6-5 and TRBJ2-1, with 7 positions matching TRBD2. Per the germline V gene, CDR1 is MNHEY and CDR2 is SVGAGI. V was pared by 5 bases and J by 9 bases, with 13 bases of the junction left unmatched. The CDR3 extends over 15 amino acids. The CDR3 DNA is TGTGCCAGCAGTATAGGGACTCGGCCGGGGGGTGAGCAGTTCTTC. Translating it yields CASSIGTRPGGEQFF.

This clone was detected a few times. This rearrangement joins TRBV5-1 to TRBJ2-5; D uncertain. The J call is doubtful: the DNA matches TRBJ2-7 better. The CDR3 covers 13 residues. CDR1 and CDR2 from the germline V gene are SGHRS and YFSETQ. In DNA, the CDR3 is TGCGCCAGCAGCTCCCTTCAAAGCGACGAGCAGTACTTC. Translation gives CASSSLQSDEQYF.

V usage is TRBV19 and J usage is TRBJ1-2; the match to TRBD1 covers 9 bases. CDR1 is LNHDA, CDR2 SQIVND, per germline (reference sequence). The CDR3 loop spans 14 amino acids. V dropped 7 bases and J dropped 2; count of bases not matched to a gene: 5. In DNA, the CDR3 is TGTGCCAGTACCCGGACAGGGGCGAACTATGGCTACACCTTC. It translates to CASTRTGANYGYTF.

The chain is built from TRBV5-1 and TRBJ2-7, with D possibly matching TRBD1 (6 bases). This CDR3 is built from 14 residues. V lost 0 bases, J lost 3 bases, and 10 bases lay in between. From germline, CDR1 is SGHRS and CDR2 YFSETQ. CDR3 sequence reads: CASSLDGRGYEQYF. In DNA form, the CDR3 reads TGCGCCAGCAGCTTGGATGGCAGGGGCTACGAGCAGTACTTC.

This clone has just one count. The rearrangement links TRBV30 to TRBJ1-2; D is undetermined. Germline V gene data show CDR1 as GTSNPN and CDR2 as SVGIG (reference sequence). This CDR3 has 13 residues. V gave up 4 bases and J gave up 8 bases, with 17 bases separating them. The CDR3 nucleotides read TGTGCCTGGAACGACCGGAGAGAGGGCGGCTACACCTTC. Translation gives CAWNDRREGGYTF.

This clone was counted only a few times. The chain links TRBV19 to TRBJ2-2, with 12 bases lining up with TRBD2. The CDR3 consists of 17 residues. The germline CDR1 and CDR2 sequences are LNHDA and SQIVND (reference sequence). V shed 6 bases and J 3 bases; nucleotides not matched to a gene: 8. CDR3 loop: CASSWLAGGRDTGELFF. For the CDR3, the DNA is TGTGCCAGTAGCTGGCTAGCGGGAGGGCGGGACACCGGGGAGCTGTTTTTT.

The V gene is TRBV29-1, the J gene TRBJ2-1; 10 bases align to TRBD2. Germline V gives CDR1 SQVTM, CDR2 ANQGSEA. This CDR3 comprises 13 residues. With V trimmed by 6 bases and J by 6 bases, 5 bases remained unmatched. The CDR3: CSVLAGEGNEQFF. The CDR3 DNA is TGCAGCGTCCTAGCGGGAGAAGGCAATGAGCAGTTCTTC.

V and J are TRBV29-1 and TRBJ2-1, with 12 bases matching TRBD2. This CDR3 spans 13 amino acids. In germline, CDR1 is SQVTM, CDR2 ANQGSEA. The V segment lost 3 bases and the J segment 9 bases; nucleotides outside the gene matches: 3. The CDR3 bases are TGCAGCGTTGAGCCTAGCGGGAGGGGTGAGCAGTTCTTC. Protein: CSVEPSGRGEQFF.

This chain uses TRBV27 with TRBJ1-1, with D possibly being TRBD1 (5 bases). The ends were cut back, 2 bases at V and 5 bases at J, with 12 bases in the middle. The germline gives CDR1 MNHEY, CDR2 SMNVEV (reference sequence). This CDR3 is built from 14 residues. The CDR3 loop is CASSLTRARTEAFF. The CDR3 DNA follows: TGTGCCAGCAGTTTAACCAGGGCGAGGACTGAAGCTTTCTTT.

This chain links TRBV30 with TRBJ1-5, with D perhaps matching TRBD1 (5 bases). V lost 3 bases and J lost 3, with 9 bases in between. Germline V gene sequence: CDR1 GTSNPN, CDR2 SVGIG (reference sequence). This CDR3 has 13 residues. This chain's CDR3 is CAWRGRVNQPQHF. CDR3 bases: TGTGCCTGGAGGGGCAGGGTCAATCAGCCCCAGCATTTT.

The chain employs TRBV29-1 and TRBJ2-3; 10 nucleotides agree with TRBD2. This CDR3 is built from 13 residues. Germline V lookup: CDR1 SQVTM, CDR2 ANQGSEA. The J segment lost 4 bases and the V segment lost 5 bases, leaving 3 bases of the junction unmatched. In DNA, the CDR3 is TGCAGCGTTCTAGCGGGAGAGTCAGATACGCAGTATTTT. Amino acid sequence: CSVLAGESDTQYF.

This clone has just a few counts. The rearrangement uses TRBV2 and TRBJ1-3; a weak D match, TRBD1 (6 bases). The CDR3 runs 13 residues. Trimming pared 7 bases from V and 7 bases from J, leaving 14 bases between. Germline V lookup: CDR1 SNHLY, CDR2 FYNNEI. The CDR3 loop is CASKGDDGNTIYF. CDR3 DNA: TGTGCCAGCAAGGGGGACGATGGGAACACCATATATTTT.

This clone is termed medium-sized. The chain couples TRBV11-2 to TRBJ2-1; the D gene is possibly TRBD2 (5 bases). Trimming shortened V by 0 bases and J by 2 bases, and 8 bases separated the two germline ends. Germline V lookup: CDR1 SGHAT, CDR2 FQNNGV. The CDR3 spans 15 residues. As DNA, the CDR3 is TGTGCCAGCAGCTTAGATTGGGGAGCCTACAATGAGCAGTTCTTC. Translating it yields CASSLDWGAYNEQFF.

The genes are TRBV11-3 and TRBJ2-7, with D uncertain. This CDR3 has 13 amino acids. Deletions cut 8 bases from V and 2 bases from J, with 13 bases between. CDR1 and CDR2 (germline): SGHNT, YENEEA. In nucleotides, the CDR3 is TGTGCCAGCTCGGTCCTAAGCCCCTACGAGCAGTACTTC. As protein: CASSVLSPYEQYF.

This CDR3 reads CSVSLTGVAGASEQFF. The CDR3 DNA sequence: TGCAGCGTTAGCCTTACAGGGGTAGCGGGAGCGAGTGAGCAGTTCTTC. The chain joins TRBV29-1 to TRBJ2-1; 9 nucleotides agree with TRBD2. V was pared by 5 bases and J by 9 bases, with 17 bases of the junction left unmatched. In germline, CDR1 is SQVTM, CDR2 ANQGSEA. This CDR3 has 16 amino acids.